This passage covers 2 T cell receptor beta chains from one sample sequenced in a study of blood T cell repertoires in COVID-19 (dated by TCRdb to between 2020 and 2021). Library construction relied on the immunoSEQ multiplex PCR assay. Entries here come from immuneACCESS through TCRdb and include only in-frame sequences with V and J called. Some clones fail to appear in such tables; in the studies checked, an unresolved V gene covers under half of the shortfall, and the cause of the remainder is unknown. In all, the sample holds approximately 160,000 clones, and more than 85% of those were seen once. The leading ten clones occupy around 0.53% of the sample. Specimen: peripheral blood. The receptors stem from a man in his forties or fifties with acute or convalescent COVID-19.

The sample holds one count of this clone. This chain connects TRBV27 to TRBJ2-5; 7 bases are shared with TRBD1. Losses at the gene ends were 3 bases for V and 6 bases for J; bases not matched to a gene: 7. The CDR3 runs to 14 residues. CDR1 and CDR2 from the germline V gene are MNHEY and SMNVEV (reference sequence). The CDR3 loop reads CASSLYGTAQTQYF. In DNA, the CDR3 is TGTGCCAGCAGTTTGTATGGGACAGCCCAGACCCAGTACTTC.

The chain uses TRBV10-3 and TRBJ2-1; a weak D match, TRBD1 (5 bases). V was trimmed by 10 bases and J by 9 bases, leaving 13 bases between them. This CDR3 comprises 11 residues. Germline V lookup: CDR1 ENHRY, CDR2 SYGVKD. Here the CDR3 reads CASSRDAEQFF. The CDR3 DNA reads as TGTGCCAGCAGCAGGGATGCTGAGCAGTTCTTC.